The entry below describes one T cell receptor beta chain. These data originate in a study of T cell clones after liver transplantation. Trimming left V 3 bases short and J 9 bases short, with 12 bases between. Germline V gives CDR1 SGHVS, CDR2 FNYEAQ. CDR3 length: 13 residues. Assay used: immunoSEQ multiplex PCR; TCRdb lists only in-frame clones, some missing. The sample contains about 17,000 clones, 80% of which appear only once. The TCR comes from a human patient who received a liver transplant. Part of the T cell pool may stem from the graft donor. Material: CD8+ T cells from blood, obtained about 50 months after liver transplant. This chain connects TRBV7-6 to TRBJ2-1; D uncertain. In nucleotides, the CDR3 is TGTGCCAGCAGCTTGACGAGATCTGGTGAGCAGTTCTTC. It yields the protein CASSLTRSGEQFF.